These 9 T cell receptor beta chains were sequenced from one sample in a study of Graves' ophthalmopathy and Graves' hyperthyroidism. Investigators amplified TCR beta CDR3 regions from RNA transcripts. Second-round multiplex PCR came after first-round RT-PCR with HTBI primers. Each CDR3 protein is one row after TCRdb ran MiXCR on the multiplex PCR reads. The sample lists about 1.1 million distinct CDR3 sequences, roughly two fifths seen once, with 11% in the top ten. The specimen sequenced was peripheral blood or thyroid tissue (not recorded which). These receptors originate from an adult man with Graves' hyperthyroidism.

In this sample, this clonotype turned up many times. This chain uses TRBV19 with TRBJ1-5; D may be TRBD1 (5 bases). The CDR3 length is 12 residues. Germline V gene lookup returns CDR1 LNHDA and CDR2 SQIVND (reference sequence). Trimming removed 7 bases from V and 6 bases from J, with 10 bases in between. The CDR3 loop reads CASNKGLQPQHF. The CDR3, as DNA: TGTGCCAGTAATAAGGGGCTTCAGCCCCAGCATTTT.

The chain couples TRBV15 to TRBJ1-1; no clear D gene. In germline, CDR1 is LNHNV, CDR2 YYDKDF (reference sequence). This CDR3 is 14 amino acids long. The V gene lost 0 bases and the J gene lost 11 bases, with 16 bases spanning the gap. CDR3 in DNA: TGTGCCACCAGCAGAGATCTTGGGGATTACTATGCTTTCTTT. This sequence encodes CATSRDLGDYYAFF. Using reference TRBV15 and TRBJ1-1 for the parts outside the CDR3, the full variable domain is DAMVIQNPRYQVTQFGKPVTLSCSQTLNHNVMYWYQQKSSQAPKLLFHYYDKDFNNEADTPDNFQSRRPNTSFCFLDIRSPGLGDTAMYLCATSRDLGDYYAFFGQGTRLTVV.

On this clonotype itself: This CDR3 is missing its conserved last phenylalanine or tryptophan, likely due to a read error. The chain links TRBV25-1 to TRBJ2-7, with TRBD1 as a possible D gene (6 bases). This CDR3 is 14 amino acids long. Per germline, CDR1 MGHDK and CDR2 SYGVNS. CDR3 in DNA: TGTGTCAGCAGTGAACAGGGAATGGACTACGAGCAGTACCTC. This codes for CVSSEQGMDYEQYL.

This clonotype was observed many times. This chain joins TRBV7-9 and TRBJ2-6; 7 bases map to TRBD1. The V gene end was trimmed by 1 base and the J gene end by 2 bases; junction bases not matched to a gene: 2. This CDR3 is built from 16 residues. Per germline, CDR1 SEHNR and CDR2 FQNEAQ (reference sequence). The CDR3 DNA follows: TGTGCCAGCAGCTTAGGACAGGGCACTGGGGCCAACGTCCTGACTTTC. This sequence encodes CASSLGQGTGANVLTF. Looking up the rest from reference TRBV7-9 and TRBJ2-6 gives the full variable domain: DTGVSQNPRHKITKRGQNVTFRCDPISEHNRLYWYRQTLGQGPEFLTYFQNEAQLEKSRLLSDRFSAERPKGSFSTLEIQRTEQGDSAMYLCASSLGQGTGANVLTFGAGSRLTVL.

The V call is TRBV12-3 or TRBV12-4, the J call TRBJ1-5; 11 bases are shared with TRBD1. V gave up 4 bases and J gave up 0 bases; unmatched junction bases: 14. The CDR3 is 20 residues long. Here the CDR3 DNA reads TGTGCCAGCAGTTACTCCCCCGGGACAGGGGGTCGGCATAGCAATCAGCCCCAGCATTTT. Translation: CASSYSPGTGGRHSNQPQHF.

This clonotype was found many times. V usage is TRBV11-2 and J usage is TRBJ1-5, with TRBD1 matching 9 bases. The CDR3 covers 15 residues. The germline V gene encodes CDR1 SGHAT and CDR2 FQNNGV. Trimming cost V 3 bases and J 7 bases; bases outside gene matches: 7. In DNA, the CDR3 is TGTGCCAGCAGCTTGGGGGACAGGGTGGGCCAGCCCCAGCATTTT. This translates into CASSLGDRVGQPQHF.

Many counts were recorded for this clonotype. The chain has TRBV12-5 and TRBJ1-1; D gene ambiguous. Germline lookup yields CDR1 LGHNT and CDR2 FRNRAP. The CDR3 runs to 12 residues. V gave up 4 bases and J gave up 3 bases, with 6 bases separating them. CDR3 sequence (DNA): TGTGCTAGTGGTTCGGATGACACTGAAGCTTTCTTT. Its translation: CASGSDDTEAFF.

Worth noting for this clonotype: With a much larger clone just one base away, this may be a read error. Since no conserved phenylalanine or tryptophan closes the CDR3, a read error is the likely cause. V gene TRBV2 combines with J gene TRBJ2-5; 7 nucleotides line up with TRBD2. The junction had 9 bases not matched to a gene; V was cut back by 6 bases and J by 2 bases. The germline V gene has CDR1 SNHLY and CDR2 FYNNEI. This CDR3 region has 15 residues. Here the CDR3 reads CASRVGTTRQETQYL. The CDR3 DNA reads TGTGCCAGCAGGGTTGGGACTACCCGGCAAGAGACCCAGTACCTC.

In this sample, this clonotype turned up many times. The chain uses TRBV20-1 and TRBJ1-5; D is unresolved. Deletions cut 0 bases from V and 7 bases from J, with 10 bases between. In germline, CDR1 is DFQATT, CDR2 SNEGSKA (reference sequence). The CDR3 has 13 amino acids. The CDR3 loop is CSAREVARQPQHF. The CDR3 DNA sequence: TGCAGTGCTAGAGAGGTTGCCCGGCAGCCCCAGCATTTT.